This section outlines one T cell receptor (beta chain) sequence together with its context. As processed by the authors: How many nucleated cells were present was estimated from reference gene primer amplification. The data were produced by immunoSEQ multiplex PCR, yet TCRdb's version contains in-frame clones alone and is incomplete. For V, J and clone size, that table is used; D and trimming come from the DNA. The sample records some 300,000 clones, around nine tenths being singletons. Each participant's cohort was designated according to participant-reported clinical history. Cohort 3 recovery required two negative PCRs, clearance, or symptom resolution. This record comes from a study of blood T cell repertoires in COVID-19. Looking at the study overall: Acute and convalescent COVID-19 specimens originated in the United States, Italy and Spain.

Trimming took 2 bases from V and 6 from J, leaving 8 bases between them. CDR3 size: 13 residues. Per the germline V gene, CDR1 is KGHSH and CDR2 is LQKENI. The chain recombines TRBV18 with TRBJ2-1; D gene uncertain. The sample consisted of PBMCs or T cells enriched from blood (not recorded which). The receptor was isolated from a woman in her thirties or forties who had recovered from COVID-19. In DNA, the CDR3 is TGTGCCAGCTCACCAGCACAGTTCAATGAGCAGTTCTTC. Translating gives CASSPAQFNEQFF.